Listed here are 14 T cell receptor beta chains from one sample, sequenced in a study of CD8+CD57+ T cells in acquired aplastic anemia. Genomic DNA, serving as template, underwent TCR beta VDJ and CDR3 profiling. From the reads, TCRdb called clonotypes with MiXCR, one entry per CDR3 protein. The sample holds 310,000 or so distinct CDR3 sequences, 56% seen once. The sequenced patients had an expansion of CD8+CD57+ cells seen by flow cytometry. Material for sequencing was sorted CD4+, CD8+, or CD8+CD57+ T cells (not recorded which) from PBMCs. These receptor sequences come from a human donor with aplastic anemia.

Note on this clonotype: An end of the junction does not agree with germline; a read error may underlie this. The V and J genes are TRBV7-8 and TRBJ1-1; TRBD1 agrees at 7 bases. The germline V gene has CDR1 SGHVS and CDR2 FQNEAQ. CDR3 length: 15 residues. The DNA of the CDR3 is TGTGCCAGCAGCCAAGGGGACAGACGGAACACTGGAGCTTTCTTT. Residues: CASSQGDRRNTGAFF.

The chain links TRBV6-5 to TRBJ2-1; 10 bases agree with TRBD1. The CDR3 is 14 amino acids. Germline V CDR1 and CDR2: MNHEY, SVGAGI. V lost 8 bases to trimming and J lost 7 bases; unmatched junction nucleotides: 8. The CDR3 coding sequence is TGTGCCAGCCCGGACAGGGGGGGGCTAAATGAGCAGTTCTTC. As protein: CASPDRGGLNEQFF.

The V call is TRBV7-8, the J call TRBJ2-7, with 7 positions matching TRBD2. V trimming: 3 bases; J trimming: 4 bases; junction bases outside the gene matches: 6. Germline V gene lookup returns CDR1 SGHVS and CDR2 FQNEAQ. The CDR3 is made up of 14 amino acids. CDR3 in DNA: TGTGCCAGCAGCTTCCGCGGGAGCCAATACGAGCAGTACTTC. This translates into CASSFRGSQYEQYF.

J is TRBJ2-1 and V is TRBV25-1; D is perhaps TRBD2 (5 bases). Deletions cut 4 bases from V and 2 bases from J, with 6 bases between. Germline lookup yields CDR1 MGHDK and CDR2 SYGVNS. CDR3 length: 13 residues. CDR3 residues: CASSGGAYNEQFF. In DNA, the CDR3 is TGTGCCAGCAGTGGGGGAGCCTACAATGAGCAGTTCTTC.

The CDR3 sequence is CASSLSGAGATDTQYF. Here the CDR3 DNA reads TGTGCCAGCAGCCTGAGCGGGGCGGGAGCAACAGATACGCAGTATTTT. The V gene is TRBV9, the J gene TRBJ2-3; 7 nucleotides match TRBD2. CDR3 length equals 16 residues. The V and J ends lost 4 bases and 3 bases, in that order; junction bases with no gene match: 11. The V gene's germline CDR1 is SGDLS and CDR2 YYNGEE.

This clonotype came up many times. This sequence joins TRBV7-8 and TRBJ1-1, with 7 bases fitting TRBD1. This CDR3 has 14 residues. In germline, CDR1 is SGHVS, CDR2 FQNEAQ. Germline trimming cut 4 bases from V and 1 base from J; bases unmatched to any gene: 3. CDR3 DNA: TGTGCCAGCAGCTCCCGGGACAGGAACACTGAAGCTTTCTTT. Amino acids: CASSSRDRNTEAFF.

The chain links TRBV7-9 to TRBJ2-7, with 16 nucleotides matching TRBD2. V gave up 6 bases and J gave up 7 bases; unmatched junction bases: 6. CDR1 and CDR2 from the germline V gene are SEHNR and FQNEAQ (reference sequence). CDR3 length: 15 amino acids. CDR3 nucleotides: TGTGCCAGCAGGGGGACTAGCGGGAGGGGTAGGGAGCAGTACTTC. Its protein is CASRGTSGRGREQYF.

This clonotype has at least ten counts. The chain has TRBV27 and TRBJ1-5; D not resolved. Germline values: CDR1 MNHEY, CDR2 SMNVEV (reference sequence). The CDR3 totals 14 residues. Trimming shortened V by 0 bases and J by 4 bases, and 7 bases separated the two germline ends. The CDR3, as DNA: TGTGCCAGCAGTTTATCGTGGCTGAATCAGCCCCAGCATTTT. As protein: CASSLSWLNQPQHF.

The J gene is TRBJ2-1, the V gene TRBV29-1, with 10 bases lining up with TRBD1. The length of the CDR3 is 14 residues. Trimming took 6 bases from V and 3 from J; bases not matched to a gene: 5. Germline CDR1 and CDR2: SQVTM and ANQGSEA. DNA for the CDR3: TGCAGCGTCGACCGGACAGGGGGCTACAATGAGCAGTTCTTC. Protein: CSVDRTGGYNEQFF.

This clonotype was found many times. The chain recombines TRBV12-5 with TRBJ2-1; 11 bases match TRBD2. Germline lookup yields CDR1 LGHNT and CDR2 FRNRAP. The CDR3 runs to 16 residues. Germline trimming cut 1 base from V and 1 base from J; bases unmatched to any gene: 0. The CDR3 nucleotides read TGTGCTAGTGGTTTGGCTAGCGGGGGGTCCTACAATGAGCAGTTCTTC. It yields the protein CASGLASGGSYNEQFF.

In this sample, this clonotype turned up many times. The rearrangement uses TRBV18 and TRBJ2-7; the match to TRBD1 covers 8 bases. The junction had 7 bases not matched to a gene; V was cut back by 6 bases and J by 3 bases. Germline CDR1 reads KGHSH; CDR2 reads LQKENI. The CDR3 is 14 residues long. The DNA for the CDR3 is TGTGCCAGCTCCGGGGCAGGGGGCCGCTACGAGCAGTACTTC. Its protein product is CASSGAGGRYEQYF.

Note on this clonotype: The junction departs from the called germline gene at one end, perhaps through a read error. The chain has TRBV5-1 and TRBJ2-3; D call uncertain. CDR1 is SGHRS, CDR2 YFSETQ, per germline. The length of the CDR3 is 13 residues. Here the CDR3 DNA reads TGTGCCAGCAGCCAAGATATCCGGGCTACGCAGTATTTT. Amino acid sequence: CASSQDIRATQYF. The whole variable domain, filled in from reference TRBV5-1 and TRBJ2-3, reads KAGVTQTPRYLIKTRGQQVTLSCSPISGHRSVSWYQQTPGQGLQFLFEYFSETQRNKGNFPGRFSGRQFSNSRSEMNVSTLELGDSALYLCASSQDIRATQYFGPGTRLTVL.

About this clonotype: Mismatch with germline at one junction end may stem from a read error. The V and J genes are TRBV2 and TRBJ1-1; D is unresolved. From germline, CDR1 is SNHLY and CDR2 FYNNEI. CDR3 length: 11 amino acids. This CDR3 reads CAIFTNAEAFF. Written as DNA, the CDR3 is TGTGCCATCTTCACGAACGCTGAAGCTTTCTTT. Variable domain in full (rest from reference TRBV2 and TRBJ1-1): EPEVTQTPSHQVTQMGQEVILRCVPISNHLYFYWYRQILGQKVEFLVSFYNNEISEKSEIFDDQFSVERPDGSNFTLKIRSTKLEDSAMYFCAIFTNAEAFFGQGTRLTVV.

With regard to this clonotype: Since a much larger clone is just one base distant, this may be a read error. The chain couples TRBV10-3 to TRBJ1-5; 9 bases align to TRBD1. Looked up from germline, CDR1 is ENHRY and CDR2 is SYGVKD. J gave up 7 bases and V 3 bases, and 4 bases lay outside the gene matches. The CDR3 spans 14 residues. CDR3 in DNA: TGTGCCATCAGTGAAAATACAGGGGGCCAGCCCCAGCATTTT. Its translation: CAISENTGGQPQHF.